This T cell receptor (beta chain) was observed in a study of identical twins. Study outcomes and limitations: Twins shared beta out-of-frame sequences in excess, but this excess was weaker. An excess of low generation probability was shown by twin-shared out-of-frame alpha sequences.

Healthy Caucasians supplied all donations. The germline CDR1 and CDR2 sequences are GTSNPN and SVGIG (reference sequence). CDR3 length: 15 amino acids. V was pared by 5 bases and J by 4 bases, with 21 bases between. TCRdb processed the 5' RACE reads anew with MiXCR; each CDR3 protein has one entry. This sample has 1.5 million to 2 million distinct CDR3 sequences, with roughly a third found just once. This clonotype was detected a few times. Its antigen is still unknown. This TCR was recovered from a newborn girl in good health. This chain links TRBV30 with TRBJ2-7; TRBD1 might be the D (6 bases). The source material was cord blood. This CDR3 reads CAWQLGSRGQYEQYF. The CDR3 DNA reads TGTGCCTGGCAACTAGGGAGTCGGGGACAATACGAGCAGTACTTC.